A single sample is the source of the 24 T cell receptor beta chains below, sequenced in a study of blood T cell repertoires in COVID-19. Sequencing used immunoSEQ multiplex PCR; TCRdb keeps in-frame clones, though not all of them. The sample has 130,000 or so clones; roughly 84% are singletons. Material: PBMCs or T cells enriched from blood (not recorded which). All receptors derive from a woman in her twenties or thirties who had recovered from COVID-19.

The genes are TRBV18 and TRBJ1-1; D gene unclear. V was trimmed by 2 bases and J by 0 bases, leaving 4 bases between them. The CDR3 contains 13 residues. CDR1 and CDR2 from the germline V gene are KGHSH and LQKENI. The CDR3 sequence is CASSPVMNTEAFF. The CDR3 coding sequence is TGTGCCAGCTCACCAGTTATGAACACTGAAGCTTTCTTT. Looking up the rest from reference TRBV18 and TRBJ1-1 gives the full variable domain: NAGVMQNPRHLVRRRGQEARLRCSPMKGHSHVYWYRQLPEEGLKFMVYLQKENIIDESGMPKERFSAEFPKEGPSILRIQQVVRGDSAAYFCASSPVMNTEAFFGQGTRLTVV.

The rearrangement uses TRBV7-9 and TRBJ2-5; TRBD1 matches 7 bases. The V gene end was trimmed by 1 base and the J gene end by 1 base; junction bases not matched to a gene: 6. Germline-derived CDR1 and CDR2 are SEHNR and FQNEAQ (reference sequence). The CDR3 sequence is 16 residues long. The CDR3 coding sequence is TGTGCCAGCAGCTTAGACTGGACAGGTTCCCAAGAGACCCAGTACTTC. Protein: CASSLDWTGSQETQYF.

This chain's CDR3 is CASSLDLRSGEQFF. Written as DNA, the CDR3 is TGTGCCAGCAGCTTAGATCTAAGGTCAGGGGAGCAGTTCTTC. The V gene is TRBV11-3, the J gene TRBJ2-1; D may be TRBD1 (5 bases). Trimming removed 0 bases at V and 10 bases at J, with 13 bases between. From germline, CDR1 is SGHNT and CDR2 YENEEA. The CDR3 is made up of 14 amino acids.

The CDR3 DNA is TGTGCCAGCAGCGTGGGGCTAGCGGCTGGCAATGAGCAGTTCTTC. It yields the protein CASSVGLAAGNEQFF. The chain employs TRBV9 and TRBJ2-1; 7 bases map to TRBD2. The V gene end was trimmed by 2 bases and the J gene end by 6 bases; junction bases not matched to a gene: 8. The CDR3 runs 15 residues. Germline CDR1 SGDLS, CDR2 YYNGEE.

The chain employs TRBV30 and TRBJ2-1, with TRBD1 as a possible D gene (6 bases). The CDR3 consists of 15 residues. Per the germline V gene, CDR1 is GTSNPN and CDR2 is SVGIG (reference sequence). Trimming pared 6 bases from V and 0 bases from J, leaving 15 bases between. CDR3 sequence: CACLGQLSSYNEQFF. The CDR3 DNA is TGTGCCTGCCTGGGACAACTGAGCTCCTACAATGAGCAGTTCTTC.

This chain links TRBV9 with TRBJ2-3; D might be TRBD1 (6 bases). The V and J ends lost 1 base and 3 bases respectively, with 15 bases between them. Germline V gene sequence: CDR1 SGDLS, CDR2 YYNGEE. There are 16 residues in the CDR3. The CDR3 nucleotides read TGTGCCAGCAGCGTACGACAGGACGCTCAGACAGATACGCAGTATTTT. Its protein is CASSVRQDAQTDTQYF.

Turning to this clone: At one end, the junction sequence differs from germline, possibly due to a read error. The rearrangement uses TRBV7-3 and TRBJ1-3, with D uncertain. The CDR3 extends over 14 amino acids. Germline CDR1 SGHTA, CDR2 FQGTGA. The CDR3 coding sequence is TGTGCCAGCAGCCTAACGGCCCAAGGAAACACCATATATTTT. Residues: CASSLTAQGNTIYF. Full variable domain (missing parts from reference TRBV7-3 and TRBJ1-3): GAGVSQTPSNKVTEKGKYVELRCDPISGHTALYWYRQSLGQGPEFLIYFQGTGAADDSGLPNDRFFAVRPEGSVSTLKIQRTERGDSAVYLCASSLTAQGNTIYFGEGSWLTVV.

This clone was recorded a few times. CDR3 nucleotides: TGTGCCAGTGCGCGGCAACGCGCGTATGGCTACACCTTC. Its protein is CASARQRAYGYTF. This chain joins TRBV19 and TRBJ1-2; the D is unclear. There are 13 residues in the CDR3. V lost 8 bases to trimming and J lost 5 bases, with 15 bases between them. Germline CDR1 LNHDA, CDR2 SQIVND (reference sequence). Using reference TRBV19 and TRBJ1-2 for the parts outside the CDR3, the full variable domain is DGGITQSPKYLFRKEGQNVTLSCEQNLNHDAMYWYRQDPGQGLRLIYYSQIVNDFQKGDIAEGYSVSREKKESFPLTVTSAQKNPTAFYLCASARQRAYGYTFGSGTRLTVV.

This clone was recorded only once. The V gene is TRBV7-9, the J gene TRBJ2-7; perhaps TRBD1 as D (5 bases). This CDR3 has 15 amino acids. Trimming pared 1 base from V and 1 base from J, leaving 11 bases between. Germline CDR1 is SEHNR and CDR2 is FQNEAQ (reference sequence). The CDR3 nucleotides read TGTGCCAGCAGCTTAGAGGCAGGGTCTTCCTACGAGCAGTACTTC. Translating it yields CASSLEAGSSYEQYF.

CDR3 residues: CSVLPNPELGTDTQYF. CDR3 in DNA: TGCAGCGTTCTACCCAACCCCGAGCTGGGCACAGATACGCAGTATTTT. The chain joins TRBV29-1 to TRBJ2-3, with D unresolved. Deletions cut 5 bases from V and 1 base from J, with 19 bases between. From germline, CDR1 is SQVTM and CDR2 ANQGSEA. The CDR3 spans 16 residues.

The CDR3 here is CASSQVKDTLLAKNIQYF. The CDR3 DNA sequence: TGTGCCAGCAGCCAAGTTAAGGACACGTTACTAGCCAAAAACATTCAGTACTTC. This chain links TRBV3-1 (or the pseudogene TRBV3-2) with TRBJ2-4, with D perhaps TRBD1 (5 bases). The CDR3 consists of 18 residues. From germline, CDR1 is LGHDT and CDR2 YNNKEL (reference sequence). Deletions cut 1 base from V and 0 bases from J, with 16 bases between.

In this sample, this clone turned up once. The rearrangement uses TRBV7-3 and TRBJ2-2, with 14 nucleotides matching TRBD2. CDR1 and CDR2 (germline): SGHTA, FQGTGA. Trimming cost V 4 bases and J 3 bases; bases outside gene matches: 4. The CDR3 has 17 amino acids. Written as DNA, the CDR3 is TGTGCCAGCAGCTCGGGACTAGCGGGAGAGTACACCGGGGAGCTGTTTTTT. Translated, it gives CASSSGLAGEYTGELFF.

The rearrangement joins TRBV7-6 to TRBJ1-2, with TRBD1 matching 8 bases. This CDR3 comprises 15 residues. J lost 3 bases, V lost 5 bases, and 8 bases had no gene match. Germline loops: CDR1 SGHVS, CDR2 FNYEAQ. As DNA, the CDR3 is TGTGCCAGCAGCCCCGCCCTGGACAGGGACTATGGCTACACCTTC. Amino acids: CASSPALDRDYGYTF. The full variable domain, its missing parts supplied by reference TRBV7-6 and TRBJ1-2, is GAGVSQSPRYKVTKRGQDVALRCDPISGHVSLYWYRQALGQGPEFLTYFNYEAQQDKSGLPNDRFSAERPEGSISTLTIQRTEQRDSAMYRCASSPALDRDYGYTFGSGTRLTVV.

The gene calls are TRBV29-1 and TRBJ2-3; 7 nucleotides align to TRBD1. Per the germline V gene, CDR1 is SQVTM and CDR2 is ANQGSEA. The CDR3 has 14 residues. V gave up 3 bases and J gave up 2 bases; unmatched junction bases: 5. CDR3 in amino acids: CSVDVTGNTDTQYF. The CDR3 DNA reads as TGCAGCGTTGACGTGACAGGGAACACAGATACGCAGTATTTT.

On this clone: A read error may produce the germline difference seen at one junction end. V is TRBV7-9 and J is TRBJ2-3, with 7 bases aligning to TRBD2. The CDR3 sequence is 15 residues long. CDR1 and CDR2 from the germline V gene are SEHNR and FQNEAQ (reference sequence). The CDR3 DNA reads as TGTGCCAGCAGCTTACGCGGGAGTCCTGCAGACACGCAGTATTTT. This sequence encodes CASSLRGSPADTQYF.

V usage is TRBV5-6 and J usage is TRBJ1-5; D call uncertain. The germline V gene has CDR1 SGHDT and CDR2 YYEEEE. V shed 0 bases and J shed 0 bases, with 7 bases lying between them. The CDR3 has 15 residues. CDR3 nucleotides: TGTGCCAGCAGCTTGGGAGTGAATAGCAATCAGCCCCAGCATTTT. Its translation: CASSLGVNSNQPQHF.

The J gene is TRBJ2-5, the V gene TRBV6-5, with TRBD1 matching 7 bases. Unmatched junction bases numbered 4, after V lost 6 bases and J lost 3 bases. The CDR3 contains 13 residues. Germline V gene lookup returns CDR1 MNHEY and CDR2 SVGAGI. The CDR3 DNA follows: TGTGCCAGCAGAATACAGGGGAAAGAGACCCAGTACTTC. This sequence encodes CASRIQGKETQYF.

J is TRBJ1-1 and V is TRBV25-1, with 8 bases matching TRBD1. After removal of 3 bases from V and 7 bases from J, the junction contained 4 bases not matched to a gene. Germline V lookup: CDR1 MGHDK, CDR2 SYGVNS. The CDR3 runs 13 residues. CDR3 DNA: TGTGCCAGCAGTGATACAGGGGGAGTTGAAGCTTTCTTT. This translates into CASSDTGGVEAFF.

V and J are TRBV5-1 and TRBJ1-2, with TRBD1 identical over 7 bases. Per germline, CDR1 SGHRS and CDR2 YFSETQ. V lost 4 bases and J lost 3; bases outside the gene matches: 9. This CDR3 has 15 amino acids. Here the CDR3 reads CASSAGTGADYGYTF. In nucleotides, the CDR3 is TGCGCCAGCAGCGCGGGAACAGGGGCCGACTATGGCTACACCTTC. The full variable domain, completed using reference TRBV5-1 and TRBJ1-2, is KAGVTQTPRYLIKTRGQQVTLSCSPISGHRSVSWYQQTPGQGLQFLFEYFSETQRNKGNFPGRFSGRQFSNSRSEMNVSTLELGDSALYLCASSAGTGADYGYTFGSGTRLTVV.

The V call is TRBV4-2, the J call TRBJ2-1; D unresolved. Germline V CDR1 and CDR2: LGHNA, YNFKEQ. The CDR3 runs to 14 residues. Trimming removed 0 bases from V and 6 bases from J, with 9 bases in between. CDR3 sequence reads: CASSQEQSLNEQFF. The CDR3 bases are TGTGCCAGCAGCCAAGAACAGTCCCTCAATGAGCAGTTCTTC.

This clone was seen only a few times. Other DNA sequences in this sample translate to the same CDR3. V usage is TRBV18 and J usage is TRBJ2-5; possible D gene TRBD1, 5 bases. Germline V gene lookup returns CDR1 KGHSH and CDR2 LQKENI. Trimming pared 2 bases from V and 5 bases from J, leaving 6 bases between. The CDR3 is made up of 12 amino acids. CDR3 DNA: TGTGCCAGCTCACCAAACAGGGAGACCCAGTACTTC. Translation: CASSPNRETQYF. Full variable domain (remainder filled in from reference TRBV18 and TRBJ2-5): NAGVMQNPRHLVRRRGQEARLRCSPMKGHSHVYWYRQLPEEGLKFMVYLQKENIIDESGMPKERFSAEFPKEGPSILRIQQVVRGDSAAYFCASSPNRETQYFGPGTRLLVL.

This clone appeared a few times. The CDR3 DNA is TGTGCCACCAGTGACCCTCGACAACCCACCGGGGAGCTGTTTTTT. It is translated as CATSDPRQPTGELFF. The V gene is TRBV24-1, the J gene TRBJ2-2; D remains ambiguous. CDR1 and CDR2 from the germline V gene are KGHDR and SFDVKD. This CDR3 has 15 amino acids. The V and J ends lost 4 bases and 4 bases respectively, with 12 bases between them.

This sequence joins TRBV27 and TRBJ2-7; D possibly corresponds to TRBD1 (5 bases). V lost 3 bases to trimming and J lost 3 bases, with 9 bases between them. The CDR3 totals 13 residues. Germline V gene lookup returns CDR1 MNHEY and CDR2 SMNVEV (reference sequence). CDR3 DNA: TGTGCCAGCAGTTTGTCAGGGTACTACGAGCAGTACTTC. Translated, it gives CASSLSGYYEQYF.

The chain combines TRBV28 with TRBJ1-1; D gene uncertain. Trimming removed 3 bases from V and 4 bases from J, with 9 bases in between. The CDR3 has 13 residues. Germline V gene lookup returns CDR1 MDHEN and CDR2 SYDVKM. The CDR3 bases are TGTGCCAGCAGTTTCTCGCCGGGCACTGAAGCTTTCTTT. Its protein is CASSFSPGTEAFF.